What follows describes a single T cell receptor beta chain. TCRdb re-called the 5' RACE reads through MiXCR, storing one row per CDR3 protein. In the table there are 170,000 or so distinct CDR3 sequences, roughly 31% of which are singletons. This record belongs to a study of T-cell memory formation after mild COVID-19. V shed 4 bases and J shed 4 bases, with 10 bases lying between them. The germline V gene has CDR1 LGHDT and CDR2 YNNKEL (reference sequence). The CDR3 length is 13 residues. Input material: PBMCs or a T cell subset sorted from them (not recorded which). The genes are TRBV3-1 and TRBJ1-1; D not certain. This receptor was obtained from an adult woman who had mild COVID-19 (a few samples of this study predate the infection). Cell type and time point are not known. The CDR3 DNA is TGTGCCAGCAGCCCTTCTTCAGGCACTGAAGCTTTCTTT. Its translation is CASSPSSGTEAFF.